The text below deals with one T cell receptor beta chain. Its antigen is as yet unknown. At one of its ends the junction is not consistent with the germline gene, which may arise from a read error. These data originate in a study of T cell responses to AZD1222 COVID-19 vaccine. Study results and caveats: The study sampled repertoires only after the peak T cell response. It should be noted that donors were predominantly white British and more often female, and clonal diversity was possibly underestimated. Reportedly, nearly half the spike-specific TCRs target unmutated variant regions. Among vaccine-associated CD4 TCRs, coverage spanned spike, with dominance at 160-218 and 743-854.

This CDR3 region has 16 residues. In germline, CDR1 is SSHAT, CDR2 FNYEAQ (reference sequence). Sequenced by immunoSEQ multiplex PCR; TCRdb stores in-frame clones only, minus some. Among tens of thousands of clones listed, about 88% were seen once. This TCR came from an adult who received the AZD1222 COVID-19 vaccine. The sample consisted of peripheral blood, taken 28 days after the second AZD1222 dose. The V call is TRBV7-7, the J call TRBJ2-1; 15 nucleotides align to TRBD2. CDR3: CASSPIGTSGGYEQFF. The DNA of the CDR3 is TGTGCTAGCAGTCCCATTGGGACTAGCGGGGGGTATGAGCAGTTCTTC.